This T cell receptor beta chain was observed in a study of T cells after yellow fever vaccination. The wider study: Preparation used SMART-Seq v4 Ultra Low Input for the low-cell-number fractions.

General study findings and limits: Bulk-population clonotypes that are abundant could appear as contaminants in FACS-sorted repertoires. Primary-vaccination clones mostly resurfaced post-booster (just under 98% CD4, approximately 89% CD8).

Concerning this clonotype itself: Its antigen is as yet unknown.

For TCR, cDNA came from 5'RACE template switching, which added a universal primer site and UMIs. TCRdb re-called the 5' RACE reads through MiXCR, storing one row per CDR3 protein. The sample shows 200,000 to 300,000 distinct CDR3 sequences, 10% to 15% of them seen only once. The input for sequencing was CD4+ T cells sorted from PBMCs, taken 45 days after the yellow fever booster vaccination. This clonotype was sampled from a man aged 30 to 39 who received the YFV17D yellow fever vaccine.

The CDR3 reads CASTARGSSYEQYF. The CDR3 bases are TGTGCCAGCACGGCTCGGGGGAGCTCCTACGAGCAGTACTTC. This chain links TRBV2 with TRBJ2-7, with D possibly being TRBD2 (6 bases). Germline lookup yields CDR1 SNHLY and CDR2 FYNNEI. The V end lost 7 bases, the J end lost 0 bases, and 13 bases lay between the germline ends. The length of the CDR3 is 14 residues.